This TCR beta chain derives from a study of CD8+CD57+ T cells in acquired aplastic anemia listed by TCRdb under 2018. Regarding the study in general: On average, sorted CD4+ and CD8+ cells yielded approximately 3 ug of extracted DNA, with a range of about 0.17 to 27.4 ug. CD8+CD57+ expansion was defined as a frequency above the mean frequency observed in healthy subjects.

Genomic DNA was used as template for profiling of TCR beta VDJ combinations and CDR3 sequences. TCR repertoire sequencing was run on an Illumina HiSeq 2000. Regarding the original processing steps: Repertoire assessment relied on Simpson's diversity index, CDR3 size and DJ length profiles, and TRBV/TRBJ rearrangement plots. The most abundant DNA sequence in the deep sequencing data was taken as the immunodominant clone. CDR3 amino acid sequences were screened for sharing across subjects and were compared with published repertoires and the VDJdb database. TCRdb trimmed the raw reads at Q25, called clones with MiXCR and kept productive beta chains. Every distinct CDR3 protein forms one entry, paired with its most common genes and DNA. The V and J calls follow TCRdb's processing rather than the paper's. The sample yields roughly 150,000 distinct CDR3 sequences; about 45% were counted once. The ten largest clones take up approximately 3% of the sample.

Patients chosen for sequencing had shown expansion of CD8+CD57+ cells by flow cytometry. Every patient had a diagnosis of severe acquired aplastic anemia based on International Study of Aplastic Anemia and Agranulocytosis and Camitta criteria. No therapy had been received by the patients at the time of blood sampling. The study deep-sequenced TCR repertoires of sorted CD4+ and CD8+ blood T cells from severe aplastic anemia patients and healthy subjects. In the USA, patient enrollment took place under clinicaltrials.gov protocols 00001620, 01623167, 00001397, 00071045, 00081523 and 00961064. Ficoll-Paque density gradient centrifugation was used to isolate peripheral blood mononuclear cells. CD4+ and CD8+ T cells were sorted by FACS or magnetic beads before DNA extraction. What the authors observed across the whole study: Roughly 30 CD8+ CDR3 sequences were found to be shared between patients and controls, but these sequences appeared to be highly expressed in patients and within the immunodominant clones of the patients. Between patients and healthy controls, no significant difference in CD8+ Simpson's diversity was found (P=0.060).

From the germline V gene, CDR1 is MDHEN and CDR2 is SYDVKM. The germline V end is reduced by 5 bases and the J end by 2 bases; junction bases left unmatched: 12. The CDR3 runs 16 residues from the cysteine to the phenylalanine. CDR3 DNA is the only sequence kept; it has 48 bases, read in frame from the first base. This clonotype was found many times. Its antigen specificity is not known. Nothing much larger sits one base from this clone, and base qualities are not available. This TCR derives from a human donor with aplastic anemia. Sequences were obtained from sorted CD4+, CD8+, or CD8+CD57+ T cells (not recorded which) from PBMCs. The chain couples TRBV28 to TRBJ2-7; 7 bases in the junction line up with TRBD2. CDR3 loop: CASSPAPGGPPYEQYF. The DNA reads as follows: TGTGCCAGCAGTCCCGCCCCGGGGGGACCTCCCTACGAGCAGTACTTC. The full variable domain, with segments outside the CDR3 supplied by the reference TRBV28 and TRBJ2-7 proteins, appears as DVKVTQSSRYLVKRTGEKVFLECVQDMDHENMFWYRQDPGLGLRLIYFSYDVKMKEKGDIPEGYSVSREKKERFSLILESASTNQTSMYLCASSPAPGGPPYEQYFGPGTRLTVT.